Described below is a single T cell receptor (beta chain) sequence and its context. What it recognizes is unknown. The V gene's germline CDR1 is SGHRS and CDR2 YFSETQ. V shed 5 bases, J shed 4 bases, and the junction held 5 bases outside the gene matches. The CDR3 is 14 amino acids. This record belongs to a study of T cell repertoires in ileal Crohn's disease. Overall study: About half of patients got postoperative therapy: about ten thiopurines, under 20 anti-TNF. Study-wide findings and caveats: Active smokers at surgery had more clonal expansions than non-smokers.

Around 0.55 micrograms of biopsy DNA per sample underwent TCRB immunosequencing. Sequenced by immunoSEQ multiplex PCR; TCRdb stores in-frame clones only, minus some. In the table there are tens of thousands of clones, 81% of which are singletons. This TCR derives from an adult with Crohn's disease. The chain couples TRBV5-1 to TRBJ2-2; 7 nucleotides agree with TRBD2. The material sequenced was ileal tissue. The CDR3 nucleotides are TGCGCCAGCAGTGGACTAGGCGGCACCGGGGAGCTGTTTTTT. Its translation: CASSGLGGTGELFF.